This T cell receptor beta chain emerged from a study of technical replicates of blood from four donors. CDR3 length: 15 amino acids. With V trimmed by 7 bases and J by 3 bases, 5 bases remained unmatched. CDR1 is SNHLY, CDR2 FYNNEI, per germline. Some clones are missing from TCRdb's copy, which holds only in-frame ones; the method was immunoSEQ multiplex PCR. Seen here are roughly 79,000 clones, about 92% observed once, and the top ten hold 0.41%. This receptor was identified in a human donor in good health. The sequenced sample was T cells isolated from PBMCs. The chain has TRBV2 and TRBJ2-2, with 10 bases fitting TRBD2. This CDR3 is CASTGAGGHTGELFF. CDR3 in DNA: TGTGCCAGCACAGGAGCGGGAGGGCACACCGGGGAGCTGTTTTTT.